Below, 20 T cell receptor beta chains from the same sample are listed, as sequenced in a study of spatial heterogeneity in lung cancer. TCRdb called the 5' RACE reads again in MiXCR, with one record for every CDR3 protein. The sample contains approximately 30,000 distinct CDR3 sequences, 10% of which appear only once. Time point noted: blood at routine non-recurrence follow-up after resection. This specimen was PBMCs, taken at follow-up. These receptors all stem from a female donor with early-stage non-small cell lung cancer.

The chain uses TRBV7-3 and TRBJ2-1; 11 bases fit TRBD2. The CDR3 contains 15 residues. J was trimmed by 5 bases and V by 4 bases; bases with no gene match: 4. Per germline, CDR1 SGHTA and CDR2 FQGTGA. Here the CDR3 reads CASSSGLAAHNEQFF. For the CDR3, the DNA is TGTGCCAGCAGCTCGGGACTAGCGGCCCACAATGAGCAGTTCTTC.

This chain links TRBV20-1 with TRBJ1-5, with a weak D call TRBD1 (5 bases). This CDR3 comprises 13 residues. Germline CDR1 reads DFQATT; CDR2 reads SNEGSKA (reference sequence). Deletions cut 6 bases from V and 8 bases from J, with 17 bases between. The DNA for the CDR3 is TGCAGTGCCGAAACAGGTGGTATTAAGCCCCAGCATTTT. As protein: CSAETGGIKPQHF.

This clonotype has a handful of counts. The rearrangement joins TRBV7-2 to TRBJ1-6; unclear D gene. The V gene's germline CDR1 is SGHTA and CDR2 FQGNSA. The CDR3 loop spans 15 amino acids. V was trimmed by 5 bases and J by 9 bases, leaving 17 bases between them. The CDR3 nucleotides read TGTGCCAGCAGCCCCCGGACCGTAATTTTTTCACCCCTCCACTTT. It is translated as CASSPRTVIFSPLHF.

This clonotype showed up many times. The chain is built from TRBV29-1 and TRBJ1-2; 7 bases map to TRBD1. Unmatched junction bases numbered 8, after V lost 1 base and J lost 0 bases. This CDR3 is built from 16 residues. The germline V gene encodes CDR1 SQVTM and CDR2 ANQGSEA. The CDR3 is CSVEVLGTATNYGYTF. CDR3 in DNA: TGCAGCGTTGAAGTATTGGGGACAGCTACTAACTATGGCTACACCTTC.

This clonotype appeared a few times. This sequence joins TRBV7-3 and TRBJ1-1; possibly TRBD1 for D (6 bases). The CDR3 spans 15 residues. Germline CDR1 and CDR2: SGHTA and FQGTGA. Trimming took 2 bases from V and 0 from J, leaving 10 bases between them. The CDR3 loop is CASSLQGRMNTEAFF. The CDR3 DNA follows: TGTGCCAGCAGCTTACAGGGGAGGATGAACACTGAAGCTTTCTTT.

The chain recombines TRBV6-2 or TRBV6-3 with TRBJ2-2; D unclear. Trimming pared 0 bases from V and 1 base from J, leaving 9 bases between. CDR3 length equals 16 residues. Germline V gene lookup returns CDR1 MNHEY and CDR2 SVGEGT. CDR3 sequence (DNA): TGTGCCAGCAGTTACTCGGCCACGCTGAACACCGGGGAGCTGTTTTTT. Translated, it gives CASSYSATLNTGELFF.

This clonotype was picked up a small number of times. The rearrangement joins TRBV29-1 to TRBJ2-1, with 7 bases lining up with TRBD1. This CDR3 has 16 amino acids. Germline V CDR1 and CDR2: SQVTM, ANQGSEA. Germline trimming cut 3 bases from V and 1 base from J; bases unmatched to any gene: 9. CDR3 sequence (DNA): TGCAGCGTTGAGGCCCCAGACAGGGTTTCCTACAATGAGCAGTTCTTC. It codes for CSVEAPDRVSYNEQFF.

In this sample, this clonotype turned up many times. The V and J genes are TRBV6-2 or TRBV6-3 and TRBJ2-7; TRBD1 might be the D (6 bases). Germline CDR1 reads MNHEY; CDR2 reads SVGEGT. Trimming shortened V by 2 bases and J by 4 bases, and 12 bases separated the two germline ends. The CDR3 has 14 amino acids. In DNA form, the CDR3 reads TGTGCCAGCAGTTACGGGCAGGGGAGTTACGAGCAGTACTTC. Encoded protein: CASSYGQGSYEQYF.

The CDR3 reads CASRDSLAGVTDTQYF. The CDR3 nucleotides read TGTGCCAGCAGAGATAGTCTAGCGGGGGTCACAGATACGCAGTATTTT. The J gene is TRBJ2-3, the V gene TRBV6-2 or TRBV6-3; 10 bases fit TRBD2. J lost 2 bases, V lost 6 bases, and 8 bases had no gene match. Germline V gene data show CDR1 as MNHEY and CDR2 as SVGEGT. CDR3 length equals 16 residues.

The genes are TRBV19 and TRBJ1-1, with D uncertain. Germline V lookup: CDR1 LNHDA, CDR2 SQIVND (reference sequence). The CDR3 totals 12 residues. V was clipped by 5 bases and J by 3 bases, with 7 bases between them. The CDR3 here is CASSFRDTEAFF. CDR3 nucleotide sequence: TGTGCCAGTAGTTTCCGGGACACTGAAGCTTTCTTT.

This clonotype was counted only a few times. V gene TRBV28 combines with J gene TRBJ1-1; D might be TRBD1 (6 bases). Germline V lookup: CDR1 MDHEN, CDR2 SYDVKM. The CDR3 contains 15 residues. Between the trimmed V and J ends, which lost 2 bases and 4 bases, there was a span of 14 bases. The CDR3 is CASSLQQGWGTEAFF. CDR3 nucleotides: TGTGCCAGCAGTTTACAACAGGGCTGGGGCACTGAAGCTTTCTTT.

This clonotype showed up many times. V usage is TRBV20-1 and J usage is TRBJ2-7; TRBD1 agrees at 7 bases. The ends lost 5 bases at V and 3 bases at J; junction bases unmatched: 7. CDR3 length equals 13 residues. Germline CDR1 reads DFQATT; CDR2 reads SNEGSKA (reference sequence). The CDR3 spells CSAGYRDSYEQYF. The CDR3 nucleotides are TGCAGTGCTGGTTACCGGGACAGCTACGAGCAGTACTTC.

The CDR3 coding sequence is TGTGCCAGCAGCCCCGGAGACAGGGTGGAAAACACCATATATTTT. It yields the protein CASSPGDRVENTIYF. The chain is built from TRBV9 and TRBJ1-3; TRBD1 matches 7 bases. Germline-derived CDR1 and CDR2 are SGDLS and YYNGEE. The CDR3 consists of 15 residues. V trimming: 4 bases; J trimming: 6 bases; junction bases outside the gene matches: 10. Variable domain in full (rest from reference TRBV9 and TRBJ1-3): DSGVTQTPKHLITATGQRVTLRCSPRSGDLSVYWYQQSLDQGLQFLIQYYNGEERAKGNILERFSAQQFPDLHSELNLSSLELGDSALYFCASSPGDRVENTIYFGEGSWLTVV.

This clonotype was seen a handful of times. The chain couples TRBV7-2 to TRBJ2-3; 7 positions match TRBD2. From germline, CDR1 is SGHTA and CDR2 FQGNSA. The trim removed 1 base at V and 3 bases at J, leaving 7 bases unmatched. The CDR3 contains 16 residues. For the CDR3, the DNA is TGTGCCAGCAGCTTAGAGGGCGCGCGGGGGACAGATACGCAGTATTTT. Its translation: CASSLEGARGTDTQYF.

This clonotype was observed at least ten times. J is TRBJ2-2 and V is TRBV7-2, with TRBD2 matching over 10 bases. The CDR3 runs to 15 residues. Trimming at V came to 5 bases and at J to 5 bases, leaving 5 bases not matched to a gene. Per germline, CDR1 SGHTA and CDR2 FQGNSA. The CDR3 DNA sequence: TGTGCCAGCAGCCGGACTAGCGGAAGAACCGGGGAGCTGTTTTTT. This sequence encodes CASSRTSGRTGELFF.

This clonotype came up a few times. V and J are TRBV5-1 and TRBJ2-1, with no clear D. Trimming left V 2 bases short and J 10 bases short, with 10 bases between. Germline V CDR1 and CDR2: SGHRS, YFSETQ. CDR3 length: 12 residues. The CDR3 coding sequence is TGCGCCAGCAGCTTCTCTTCCCTCGAGCAGTTCTTC. Its translation: CASSFSSLEQFF.

J is TRBJ2-1 and V is TRBV29-1; 7 bases fit TRBD2. CDR1 is SQVTM and CDR2 is ANQGSEA in the germline V gene. This CDR3 is built from 12 residues. The CDR3 DNA is TGCCAAGCAGCGGGGCGATACAATGAGCAGTTCTTC. This sequence encodes CQAAGRYNEQFF.

This clonotype showed up many times. The chain is built from TRBV7-6 and TRBJ2-7; D perhaps matches TRBD1 (5 bases). The length of the CDR3 is 13 residues. In germline, CDR1 is SGHVS, CDR2 FNYEAQ. Trimming shortened V by 1 base and J by 4 bases, and 8 bases separated the two germline ends. The CDR3 region is CASSLGTLYEQYF. The CDR3 coding sequence is TGTGCCAGCAGCTTAGGGACACTGTACGAGCAGTACTTC.

At least ten counts were recorded for this clonotype. V is TRBV21-1 and J is TRBJ2-6; TRBD1, the D gene given by the table, was not confirmed from the DNA. TRBV21-1 has pseudogene status. This CDR3 is built from 18 residues. The CDR3 nucleotides read TGTGCCAGCAGCAAAGAAGCAGGGACAGGGTGCGGGGCCAACGTCCTGACTTTC. Its translation is CASSKEAGTGCGANVLTF.

A word on this clonotype: A much larger clone lies one base from this, so it may be a read error. The chain has TRBV4-2 and TRBJ2-7; 7 nucleotides align to TRBD2. The CDR3 extends over 15 amino acids. CDR1 and CDR2 (germline): LGHNA, YNFKEQ. In DNA form, the CDR3 reads TGTGTCAGCAGCCCTCTTGGGGGGGGTTACTACGAGCAGTACTTC. Its translation: CVSSPLGGGYYEQYF.